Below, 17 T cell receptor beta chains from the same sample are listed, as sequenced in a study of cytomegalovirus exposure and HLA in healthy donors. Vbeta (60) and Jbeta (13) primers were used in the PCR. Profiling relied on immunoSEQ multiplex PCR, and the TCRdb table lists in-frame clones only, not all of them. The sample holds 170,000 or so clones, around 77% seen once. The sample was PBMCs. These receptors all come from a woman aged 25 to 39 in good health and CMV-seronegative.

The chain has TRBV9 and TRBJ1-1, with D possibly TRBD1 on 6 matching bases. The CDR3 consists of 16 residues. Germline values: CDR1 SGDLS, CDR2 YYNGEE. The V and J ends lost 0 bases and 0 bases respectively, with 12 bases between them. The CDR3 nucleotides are TGTGCCAGCAGCGTAGGGGGGGGGCGGCTGAACACTGAAGCTTTCTTT. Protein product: CASSVGGGRLNTEAFF.

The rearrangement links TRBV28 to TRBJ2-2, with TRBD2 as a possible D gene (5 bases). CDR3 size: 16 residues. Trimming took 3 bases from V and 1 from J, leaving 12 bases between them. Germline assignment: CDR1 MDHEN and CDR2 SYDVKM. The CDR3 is CASSFPAEQNTGELFF. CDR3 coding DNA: TGTGCCAGCAGTTTTCCAGCGGAGCAGAACACCGGGGAGCTGTTTTTT.

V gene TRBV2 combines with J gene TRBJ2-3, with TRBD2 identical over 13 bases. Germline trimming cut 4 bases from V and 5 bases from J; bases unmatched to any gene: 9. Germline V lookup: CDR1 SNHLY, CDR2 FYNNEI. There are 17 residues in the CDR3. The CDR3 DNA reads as TGTGCCAGCAGTGGGCCTACTAGCGGGGGGGCCCAAGATACGCAGTATTTT. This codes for CASSGPTSGGAQDTQYF.

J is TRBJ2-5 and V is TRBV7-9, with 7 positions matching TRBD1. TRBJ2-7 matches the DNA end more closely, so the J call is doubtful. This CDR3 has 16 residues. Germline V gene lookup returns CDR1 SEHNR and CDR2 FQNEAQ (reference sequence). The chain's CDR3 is CASSLDFGQASYEQYF. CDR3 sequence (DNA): TGTGCCAGCAGCTTAGATTTCGGACAGGCCTCCTACGAGCAGTACTTC.

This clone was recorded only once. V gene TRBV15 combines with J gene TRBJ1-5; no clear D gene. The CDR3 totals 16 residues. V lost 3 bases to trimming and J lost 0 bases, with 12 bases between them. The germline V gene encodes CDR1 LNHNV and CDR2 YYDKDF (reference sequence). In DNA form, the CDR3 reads TGTGCCACCAGCAGTGGCTACAGTTATAGCAATCAGCCCCAGCATTTT. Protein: CATSSGYSYSNQPQHF.

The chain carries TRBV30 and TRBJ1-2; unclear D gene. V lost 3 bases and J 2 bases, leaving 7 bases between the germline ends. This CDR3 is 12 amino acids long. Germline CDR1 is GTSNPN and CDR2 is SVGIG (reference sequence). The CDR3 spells CAWRGSNYGYTF. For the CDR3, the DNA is TGTGCCTGGAGGGGCAGCAACTATGGCTACACCTTC.

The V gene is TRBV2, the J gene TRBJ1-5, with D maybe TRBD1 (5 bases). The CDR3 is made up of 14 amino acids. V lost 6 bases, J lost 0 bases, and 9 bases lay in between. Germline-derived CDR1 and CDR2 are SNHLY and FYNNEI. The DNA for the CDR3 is TGTGCCAGCAGCCAGACAGTTAGCAATCAGCCCCAGCATTTT. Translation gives CASSQTVSNQPQHF.

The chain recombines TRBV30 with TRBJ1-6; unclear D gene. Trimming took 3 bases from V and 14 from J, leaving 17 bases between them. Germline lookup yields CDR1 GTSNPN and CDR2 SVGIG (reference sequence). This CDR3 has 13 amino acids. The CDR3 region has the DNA TGTGCCTGGAGCGGGTTAGCGAAAGAGACCCTCCACTTT. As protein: CAWSGLAKETLHF.

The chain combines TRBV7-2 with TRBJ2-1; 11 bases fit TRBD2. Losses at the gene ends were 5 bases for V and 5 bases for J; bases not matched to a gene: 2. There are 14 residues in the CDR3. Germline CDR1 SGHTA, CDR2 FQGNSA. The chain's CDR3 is CASSPSGGHNEQFF. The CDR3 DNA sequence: TGTGCCAGCAGCCCTAGCGGGGGGCACAATGAGCAGTTCTTC. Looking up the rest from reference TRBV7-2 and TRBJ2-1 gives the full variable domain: GAGVSQSPSNKVTEKGKDVELRCDPISGHTALYWYRQSLGQGLEFLIYFQGNSAPDKSGLPSDRFSAERTGGSVSTLTIQRTQQEDSAVYLCASSPSGGHNEQFFGPGTRLTVL.

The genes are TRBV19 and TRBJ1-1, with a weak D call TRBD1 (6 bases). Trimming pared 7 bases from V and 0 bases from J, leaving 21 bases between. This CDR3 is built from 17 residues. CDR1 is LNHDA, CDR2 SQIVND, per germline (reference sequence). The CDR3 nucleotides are TGTGCCAGTATAGACGGCAACAGGGTTTACATGAACACTGAAGCTTTCTTT. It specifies CASIDGNRVYMNTEAFF.

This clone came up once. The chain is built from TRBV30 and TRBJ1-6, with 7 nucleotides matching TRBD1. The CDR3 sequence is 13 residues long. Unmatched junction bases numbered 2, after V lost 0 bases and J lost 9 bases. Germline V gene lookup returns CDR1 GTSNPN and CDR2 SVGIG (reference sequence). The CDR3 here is CAWSVRDSSPLHF. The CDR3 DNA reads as TGTGCCTGGAGTGTAAGGGACAGTTCACCCCTCCACTTT.

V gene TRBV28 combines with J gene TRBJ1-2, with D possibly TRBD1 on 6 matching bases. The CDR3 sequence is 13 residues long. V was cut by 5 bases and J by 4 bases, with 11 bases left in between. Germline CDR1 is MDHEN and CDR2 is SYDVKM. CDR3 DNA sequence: TGTGCCAGCAGTGTCCGGGACATCTATGGCTACACCTTC. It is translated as CASSVRDIYGYTF.

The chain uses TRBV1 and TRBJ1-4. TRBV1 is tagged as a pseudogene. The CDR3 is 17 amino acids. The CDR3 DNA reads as TGCACCAGCAGCCAAGACCCCCGGGCGGGGACTAATGAAAAACTGTTTTTT. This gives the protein CTSSQDPRAGTNEKLFF.

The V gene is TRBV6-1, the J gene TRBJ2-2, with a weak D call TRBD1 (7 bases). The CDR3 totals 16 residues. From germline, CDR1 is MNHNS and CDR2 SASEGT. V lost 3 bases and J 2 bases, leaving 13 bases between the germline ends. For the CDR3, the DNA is TGTGCCAGCAGTGAGATCAGGGGGGTCAACACCGGGGAGCTGTTTTTT. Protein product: CASSEIRGVNTGELFF.

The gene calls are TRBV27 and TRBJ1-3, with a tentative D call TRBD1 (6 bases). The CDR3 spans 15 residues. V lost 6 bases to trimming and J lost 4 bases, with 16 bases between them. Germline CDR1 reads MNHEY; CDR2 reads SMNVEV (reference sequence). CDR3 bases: TGTGCCAGCAGAGACCAGGGGACCGCCGGAAACACCATATATTTT. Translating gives CASRDQGTAGNTIYF.

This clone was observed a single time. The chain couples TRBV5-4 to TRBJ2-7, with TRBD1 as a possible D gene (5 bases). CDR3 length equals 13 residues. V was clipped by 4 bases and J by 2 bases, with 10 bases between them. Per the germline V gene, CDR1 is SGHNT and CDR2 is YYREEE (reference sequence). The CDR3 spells CASSTDTTYEQYF. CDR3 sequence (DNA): TGTGCCAGCAGCACGGACACGACCTACGAGCAGTACTTC.

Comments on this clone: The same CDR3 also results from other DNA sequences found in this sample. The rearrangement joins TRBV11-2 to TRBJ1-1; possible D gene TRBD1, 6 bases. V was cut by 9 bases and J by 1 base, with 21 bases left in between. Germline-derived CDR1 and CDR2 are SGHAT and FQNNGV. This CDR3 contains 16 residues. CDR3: CASKEVGAGQNTEAFF. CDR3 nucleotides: TGTGCCAGTAAAGAGGTGGGGGCAGGGCAGAACACTGAAGCTTTCTTT.